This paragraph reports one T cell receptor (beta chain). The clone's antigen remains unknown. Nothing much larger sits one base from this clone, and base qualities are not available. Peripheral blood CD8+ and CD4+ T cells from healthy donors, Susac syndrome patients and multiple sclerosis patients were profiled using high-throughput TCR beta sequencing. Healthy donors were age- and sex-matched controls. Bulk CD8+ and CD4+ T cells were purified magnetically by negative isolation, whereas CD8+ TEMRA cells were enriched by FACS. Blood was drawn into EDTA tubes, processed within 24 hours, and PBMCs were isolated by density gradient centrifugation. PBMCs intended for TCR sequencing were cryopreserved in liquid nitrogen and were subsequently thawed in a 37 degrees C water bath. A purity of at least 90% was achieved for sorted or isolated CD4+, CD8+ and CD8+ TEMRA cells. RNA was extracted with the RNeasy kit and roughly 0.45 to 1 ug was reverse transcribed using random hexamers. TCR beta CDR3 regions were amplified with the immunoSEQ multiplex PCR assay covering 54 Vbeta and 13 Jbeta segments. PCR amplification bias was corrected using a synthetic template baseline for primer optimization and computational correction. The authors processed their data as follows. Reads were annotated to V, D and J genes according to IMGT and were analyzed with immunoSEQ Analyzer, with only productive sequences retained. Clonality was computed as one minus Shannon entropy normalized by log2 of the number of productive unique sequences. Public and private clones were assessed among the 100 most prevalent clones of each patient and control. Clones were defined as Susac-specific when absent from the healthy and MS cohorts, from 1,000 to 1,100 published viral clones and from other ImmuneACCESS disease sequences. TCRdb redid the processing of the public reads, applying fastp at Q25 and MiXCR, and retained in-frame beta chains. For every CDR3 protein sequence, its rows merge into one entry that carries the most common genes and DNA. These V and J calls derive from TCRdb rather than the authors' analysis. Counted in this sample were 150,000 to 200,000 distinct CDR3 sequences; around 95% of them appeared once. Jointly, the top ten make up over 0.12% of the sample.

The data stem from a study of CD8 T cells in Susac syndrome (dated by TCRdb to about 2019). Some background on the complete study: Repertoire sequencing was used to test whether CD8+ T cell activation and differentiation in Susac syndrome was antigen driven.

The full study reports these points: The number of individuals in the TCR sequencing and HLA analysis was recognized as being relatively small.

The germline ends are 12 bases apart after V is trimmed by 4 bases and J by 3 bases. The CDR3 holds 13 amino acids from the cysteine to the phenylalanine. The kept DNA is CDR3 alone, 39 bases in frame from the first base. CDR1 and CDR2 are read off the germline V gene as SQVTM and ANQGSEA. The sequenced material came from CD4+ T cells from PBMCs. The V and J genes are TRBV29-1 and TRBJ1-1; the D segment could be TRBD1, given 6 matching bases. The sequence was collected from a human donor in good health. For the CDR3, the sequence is CSVGSGDYTEAFF. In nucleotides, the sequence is TGCAGCGTTGGTTCAGGGGATTACACTGAAGCTTTCTTT.